This T cell receptor beta chain came from a study of T-cell memory formation after mild COVID-19 (dated by TCRdb to about 2021). About the study as a whole: TCR sequence clusters from the two donors were largely donor specific. The cohort comprised two young, previously healthy adult volunteers, one female and one male. Longitudinal TCRalpha and TCRbeta repertoire sequencing tracked T-cell clones expanding and contracting after mild COVID-19 in two donors. Study-level results and caveats: The study included only a couple of mild cases, and larger cohorts that include severe cases with pre-infection samples were judged to be necessary. Contracting CD4+ clones were found mainly in CM and EM memory subsets, while CD8+ clones were enriched in EMRA. SARS-CoV-2 specificity was not confirmed for the second-wave clones peaking on day 37. Some responding clones were detected in pre-infection memory, which suggested that pre-existing cross-reactive memory T cells had joined the SARS-CoV-2 response. Clones that contracted from day 15 to 85 showed balanced CD4/CD8 phenotypes, whereas a second wave of clones that expanded from day 15 to 37 leaned towards CD4+.

Instrument on record: Illumina NovaSeq 6000. Using 5'RACE with constant-segment primers, TCRalpha and TCRbeta cDNA libraries were constructed, with sample barcodes and unique molecular identifiers added in the process. RNA was extracted from every sample with Trizol reagent. Library amplification was performed in two PCR steps, and a second sample barcode and Illumina TruSeq adapters were introduced in the second step. Sequencing of libraries was performed on an Illumina NovaSeq with 2 x 150 bp paired-end reads. In the source study's methods: The reads were demultiplexed and collapsed into UMI-guided consensus sequences using migec v1.2.7. Using mixcr v2.1.11, the UMI consensuses were aligned to TRA and TRB V and J templates and assembled into clonotypes. A clonotype was counted as expanded or contracted only if both edgeR and NoisET called the change significant, with noise models trained on biological replicates. For edgeR calls, the thresholds were a false discovery rate-adjusted p below 0.01 and a log2 fold-change of 1. As an exploratory analysis of dynamics, max-normalized trajectories of the 1000 most abundant clonotypes were examined with PCA combined with hierarchical clustering. Separately sequenced CD4+ and CD8+ repertoires were used to assign a CD4 or CD8 phenotype to each responding clone. TCRdb took the public reads, trimmed them with fastp at Q25, ran MiXCR for clone calling and kept in-frame beta chains. Rows are combined by CDR3 protein, so each entry shows the most common genes and DNA. The V and J calls and clone size are TCRdb's, not the authors'. This sample comprises 500,000 to 650,000 distinct CDR3 sequences, about 22% of them detected only once. The top ten hold 7.5% to 9.5% of the sample.

This clonotype was seen repeatedly, ten times or more. Its antigen is still unknown. Within one base of it there is no much larger clone, and no base qualities were kept. Ficoll-Paque density gradient centrifugation was used to isolate PBMCs. Reading from cysteine to phenylalanine, the CDR3 counts 15 amino acids. Only CDR3 DNA is held: 45 bases, read in frame from base 1. From a lookup of the germline V gene (reference sequence), CDR1 and CDR2 are SGHKS and YYEKEE. V drops 4 bases and J drops 2 bases, leaving 15 bases in between. The source is an adult woman who had mild COVID-19 (a few samples of this study predate the infection). The sample titles of this study are shuffled in the database, so cell type and time point are left out; the donor was told from shared clones. Sequenced input: PBMCs or a T cell subset sorted from them (not recorded which). The chain was built from TRBV5-5 and TRBJ2-5; a tentative D match to TRBD2 spans 6 bases. The CDR3: CASSPLAVTQETQYF. The base sequence is TGTGCCAGCAGCCCCTTAGCGGTAACGCAAGAGACCCAGTACTTC.